A single T cell receptor beta chain is shown here with its context. This clonotype was picked up many times. The specificity of this receptor is unknown. A read error may produce the germline difference seen at one junction end. Sequencing was carried out with an Illumina HiSeq 1500. The public sequencing data were trimmed at Q25 with fastp and processed into clonotypes with MiXCR by TCRdb, which kept only in-frame beta chains. Every entry covers one CDR3 protein and lists the most common genes and DNA from its rows. This sample is represented by fewer than 85,000 distinct CDR3 sequences; under 5% of them were singletons. The ten largest clones capture about 22% of the sample. The source of the sample is a study of T cell repertoires in cytomegalovirus infection (dated by TCRdb to about 2019). With regard to the full study: Because public TCR beta signatures pointed to carriage of CMV infection together with the matching HLA type, the HLA type of each donor mattered for the analysis.

Results and caveats for the whole study, not just this receptor: The ex vivo response was dominated by HLA-C-restricted CMV-specific TCR beta clonotypes, and the single most frequent clonotype in two of eight donors was supplied by these HLA-C-restricted clonotypes. In both this cohort and an independent approximately 400-donor cohort, the cumulative frequency of public TCR beta family members distinguished carriers of CMV infection plus the relevant HLA type.

Spanning cysteine to phenylalanine, the CDR3 consists of 15 amino acids. Only CDR3 DNA remains: 45 bases, in frame from the first base. This receptor chain uses TRBV5-3 and TRBJ2-1; TRBD2 lines up with 15 middle nucleotides. TRBV5-3 is reported as an ORF; its role is uncertain. The TCR sequence derives from a human donor in good health (CMV status not recorded). Some clones in this sample may be carry-over from other donors' samples. Sequenced input: PBMCs. CDR3 protein: CASSWGLAGGNEQFF. The DNA sequence is TGTGCCAGCAGCTGGGGACTAGCGGGAGGTAATGAGCAGTTCTTC.